These T cell receptor beta chains were read from a single sample in a study of beta chain features in type 1 diabetes. TCRdb's copy holds only in-frame clones and misses some; the assay was immunoSEQ multiplex PCR. The table shows around 330,000 clones, with approximately 10% occurring only once. The sequenced material came from naive CD4+ T cells from blood. The receptors stem from a woman younger than 45 in good health. Both conserved end residues are trimmed from each CDR3.

ASSSRQGRNTEAF | TRBV6-6
ASSLAGGGEDTQY | TRBV7-2
ASSLLQDTEAF | TRBV7-3
SVRDSRYEQY | TRBV29-1
ASRRDFSGANVLT | TRBV5-1
AWSPGQGAGQPQH | TRBV30
AWSRDTSYEQY | TRBV30
ASRALAEYNEQF | TRBV19
ASAWDRGDSLSNEQY | TRBV27
ASSFPGKETQY | TRBV7-6
ASSPVGQGTYEQY | TRBV18
ASSRSSGTGGRTGELF | TRBV7-2
ASSPYSGTSGREAQY | TRBV28
ASSVQGLGTGELF | TRBV2
ASSPHSDGELF | TRBV4-3
ASRPGSYNEQF | TRBV2
SVGGLAGARNEQF | TRBV29-1
SVLTSGRAEQY | TRBV29-1
ASSFSGGNEKLF | TRBV7-9
ASILQGAGYEQY | TRBV6-6
ASSLIDRGDGYT | TRBV7-9
ASRSGGLGGNEQF | TRBV7-8
ASSPALEATDTQY | TRBV18
ASSLNLAGPPQPGTQY | TRBV5-4
ASSRQTSNQPQH | TRBV19
AERQGMNTEAF | TRBV6-1
AWSRPGETQY | TRBV30
ASSLAAEAF | TRBV28
ASSLGPGLNTEAF | TRBV5-4
SVAVRLAKNIQY | TRBV29-1
ASSLDSGLRTSDEKLF | TRBV11-2
ASSSPGGKDTQY | TRBV19
ASSYLAGVNNEQF | TRBV5-1
ASKGTNQETQY | TRBV2
ASSPNGETEAF | TRBV18
ASSVTGTVSHSGNTIY | TRBV5-1
SVGQLGETQY | TRBV29-1
ASSIAGAGGHEQY | TRBV19
ASSKGREDQPQH | TRBV18
AWTPDRGLYEQY | TRBV30
ASSSRGVAQY | TRBV7-2
ASSSGQWETQY | TRBV27
ASSPGTKQETQY | TRBV28
ASSEEPTGVRAKNIQY | TRBV6-1
ASSPAGGLAAGELF | TRBV4-3
ASSLVTSGSSTDTQY | TRBV7-9